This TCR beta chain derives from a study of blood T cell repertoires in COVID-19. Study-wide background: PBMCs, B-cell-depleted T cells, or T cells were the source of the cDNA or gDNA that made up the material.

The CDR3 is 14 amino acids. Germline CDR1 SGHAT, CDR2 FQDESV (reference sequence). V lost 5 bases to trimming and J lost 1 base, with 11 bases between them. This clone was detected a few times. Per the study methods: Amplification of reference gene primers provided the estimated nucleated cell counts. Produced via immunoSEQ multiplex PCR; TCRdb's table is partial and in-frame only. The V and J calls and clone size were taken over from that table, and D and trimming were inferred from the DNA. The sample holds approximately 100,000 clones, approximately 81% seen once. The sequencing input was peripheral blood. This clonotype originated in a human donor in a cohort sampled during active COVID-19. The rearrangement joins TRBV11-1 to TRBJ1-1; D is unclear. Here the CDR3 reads CASSPRGWNTEAFF. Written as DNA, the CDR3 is TGTGCCAGCAGCCCCCGAGGGTGGAACACTGAAGCTTTCTTT.